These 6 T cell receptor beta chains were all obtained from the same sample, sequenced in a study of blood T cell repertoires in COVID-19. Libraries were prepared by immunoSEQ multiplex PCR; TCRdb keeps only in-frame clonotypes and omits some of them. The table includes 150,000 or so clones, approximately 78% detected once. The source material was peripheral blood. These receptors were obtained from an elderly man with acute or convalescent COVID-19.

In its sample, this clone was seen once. The DNA for the CDR3 is TGTGCCAGCAACTCAAACCGACAGGGGGCGCGGACCTACGAGCAGTACTTC. Its translation is CASNSNRQGARTYEQYF. The chain uses TRBV11-3 and TRBJ2-7, with TRBD1 matching over 10 bases. Trimming took 7 bases from V and 2 from J; bases not matched to a gene: 14. Per germline, CDR1 SGHNT and CDR2 YENEEA. The CDR3 has 17 amino acids.

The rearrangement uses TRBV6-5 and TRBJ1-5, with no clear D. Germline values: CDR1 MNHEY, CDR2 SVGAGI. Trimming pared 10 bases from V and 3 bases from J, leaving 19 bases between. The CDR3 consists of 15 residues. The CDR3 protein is CAIGLEGRSNQPQHF. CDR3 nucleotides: TGTGCCATCGGACTCGAAGGACGGTCCAATCAGCCCCAGCATTTT.

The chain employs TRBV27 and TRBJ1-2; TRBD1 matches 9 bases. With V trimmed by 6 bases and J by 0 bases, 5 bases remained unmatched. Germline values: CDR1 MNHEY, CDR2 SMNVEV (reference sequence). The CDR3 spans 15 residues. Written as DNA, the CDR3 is TGTGCCAGCAGGGAACAGGGGGCAGCTAACTATGGCTACACCTTC. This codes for CASREQGAANYGYTF.

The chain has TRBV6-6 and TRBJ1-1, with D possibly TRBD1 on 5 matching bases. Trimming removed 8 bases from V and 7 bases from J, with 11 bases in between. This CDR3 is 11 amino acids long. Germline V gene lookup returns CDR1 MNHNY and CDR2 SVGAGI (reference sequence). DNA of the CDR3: TGTGCCAGCTACGGGGGGGGTGAAGCTTTCTTT. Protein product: CASYGGGEAFF.

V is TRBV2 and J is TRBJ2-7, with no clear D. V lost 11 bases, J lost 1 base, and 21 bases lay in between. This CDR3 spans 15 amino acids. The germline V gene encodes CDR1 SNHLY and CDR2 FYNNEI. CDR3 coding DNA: TGTGCCGGTAGCTCCTTAGGTCTAGTGTCCTACGAGCAGTACTTC. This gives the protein CAGSSLGLVSYEQYF.

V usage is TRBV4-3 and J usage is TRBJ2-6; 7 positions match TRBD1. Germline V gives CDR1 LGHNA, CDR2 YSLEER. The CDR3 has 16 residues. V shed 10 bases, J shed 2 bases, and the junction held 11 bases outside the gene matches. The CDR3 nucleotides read TGCGCCAAGCCGGACAGGTGCAACCCTGGGGCCAACGTCCTGACTTTC. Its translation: CAKPDRCNPGANVLTF.